This entry lists 27 T cell receptor beta chains sequenced from one sample in a study of shared clonotypes between healthy human individuals. Clones were sequenced by immunoSEQ multiplex PCR, and TCRdb holds only the in-frame ones, with some missing. The table shows fewer than 600,000 clones, with roughly four fifths occurring only once. The specimen was PBMCs. These receptors all come from a woman aged 40 to 49 in good health. Some clones in this sample may be carry-over from other donors' samples.

This clone was recorded once. The chain links TRBV6-5 to TRBJ2-3, with TRBD2 identical over 7 bases. Trimming at V came to 4 bases and at J to 4 bases, leaving 11 bases not matched to a gene. Germline V gene sequence: CDR1 MNHEY, CDR2 SVGAGI. The CDR3 runs 16 residues. This CDR3 is CASSSVFAGESDTQYF. The CDR3 nucleotides read TGTGCCAGCAGTTCCGTTTTTGCGGGAGAGTCAGATACGCAGTATTTT.

This clone was seen only a few times. The chain couples TRBV6-6 to TRBJ1-2, with 10 bases lining up with TRBD1. The length of the CDR3 is 15 residues. From germline, CDR1 is MNHNY and CDR2 SVGAGI (reference sequence). V lost 5 bases to trimming and J lost 4 bases; unmatched junction nucleotides: 7. CDR3 DNA: TGTGCCAGCAGTCCTAGACAGGGGGCAGCCTATGGCTACACCTTC. Its protein product is CASSPRQGAAYGYTF.

The chain employs TRBV9 and TRBJ1-3, with D perhaps TRBD1 (6 bases). V shed 0 bases and J shed 8 bases, with 12 bases lying between them. CDR1 and CDR2 (germline): SGDLS, YYNGEE. The CDR3 totals 14 residues. CDR3 DNA: TGTGCCAGCAGCGTAGGAACAGGGCGGGACACCATATATTTT. It is translated as CASSVGTGRDTIYF.

The rearrangement uses TRBV7-3 and TRBJ2-1, with 8 bases that match TRBD2. This CDR3 is 15 amino acids long. Germline CDR1 and CDR2: SGHTA and FQGTGA. V dropped 5 bases and J dropped 7; count of bases not matched to a gene: 10. The CDR3 nucleotides read TGTGCCAGCAGCCTCGGCGGGGGGAGCGGGAATGAGCAGTTCTTC. Its protein is CASSLGGGSGNEQFF.

As concerns this clone: This likely came from a read error, as a far larger clone is one base away. Other nucleotide sequences from this sample produce the same CDR3. V is TRBV7-9 and J is TRBJ1-2; TRBD1 agrees at 8 bases. Looked up from germline, CDR1 is SEHNR and CDR2 is FQNEAQ (reference sequence). The CDR3 totals 15 residues. J was trimmed by 12 bases and V by 4 bases; bases with no gene match: 16. The CDR3 loop reads CASSSTVGQDTINTF. CDR3 DNA: TGTGCCAGCAGCTCTACGGTGGGACAGGACACCATTAACACCTTC.

The chain combines TRBV6-5 with TRBJ1-2, with 11 bases lining up with TRBD1. This CDR3 region has 16 residues. Germline CDR1 MNHEY, CDR2 SVGAGI. V was pared by 4 bases and J by 4 bases, with 8 bases of the junction left unmatched. The CDR3 region is CASSLAGQGELYGYTF. Written as DNA, the CDR3 is TGTGCCAGCAGTTTAGCGGGACAGGGGGAACTCTATGGCTACACCTTC.

This clone was recorded a few times. The gene calls are TRBV30 and TRBJ1-5; perhaps TRBD1 as D (5 bases). V shed 5 bases and J shed 0 bases, with 8 bases lying between them. The CDR3 consists of 13 residues. CDR1 is GTSNPN and CDR2 is SVGIG in the germline V gene (reference sequence). The CDR3 reads CAWDRDSNQPQHF. For the CDR3, the DNA is TGTGCCTGGGACAGAGATAGCAATCAGCCCCAGCATTTT.

J is TRBJ1-2 and V is TRBV7-2; no clear D gene. The ends were cut back, 3 bases at V and 4 bases at J, with 15 bases in the middle. This CDR3 contains 15 residues. The germline V gene has CDR1 SGHTA and CDR2 FQGNSA. The CDR3 nucleotides read TGTGCCAGCAGCTTTCCCGGGTACGAGGGCTATGGCTACACCTTC. Residues: CASSFPGYEGYGYTF.

The rearrangement links TRBV4-3 to TRBJ2-3; D is ambiguous. The CDR3 sequence is 17 residues long. CDR1 and CDR2 (germline): LGHNA, YSLEER. Trimming shortened V by 1 base and J by 1 base, and 15 bases separated the two germline ends. CDR3 sequence reads: CASSQGIRGQGTDTQYF. The CDR3 DNA reads as TGCGCCAGCAGCCAAGGCATCCGCGGCCAAGGCACAGATACGCAGTATTTT.

This chain joins TRBV28 and TRBJ2-7; 9 nucleotides line up with TRBD2. With 6 bases clipped from V and 4 bases from J, the junction kept 10 bases outside the gene matches. The CDR3 consists of 15 residues. Germline CDR1 is MDHEN and CDR2 is SYDVKM. In nucleotides, the CDR3 is TGTGCCAGCAGCTCACCGGGACTAGCTCTTTACGAGCAGTACTTC. Its translation is CASSSPGLALYEQYF.

The V call is TRBV7-2, the J call TRBJ2-7, with 9 bases fitting TRBD2. The CDR3 is made up of 16 amino acids. Per germline, CDR1 SGHTA and CDR2 FQGNSA. V shed 1 base, J shed 4 bases, and the junction held 8 bases outside the gene matches. CDR3 residues: CASSLGSASGIYEQYF. The CDR3 DNA is TGTGCCAGCAGCTTAGGGTCGGCTAGCGGGATTTACGAGCAGTACTTC.

The chain is built from TRBV7-2 and TRBJ1-1; D is perhaps TRBD1 (6 bases). Deletions cut 4 bases from V and 11 bases from J, with 17 bases between. In germline, CDR1 is SGHTA, CDR2 FQGNSA. CDR3 size: 13 residues. The CDR3 DNA follows: TGTGCCAGCAGCTCTTTAGGGGGTTCAGGGGCTTTCTTT. Protein product: CASSSLGGSGAFF.

In its sample, this clone was seen once. The chain has TRBV2 and TRBJ1-4, with a weak D call TRBD1 (5 bases). Germline V lookup: CDR1 SNHLY, CDR2 FYNNEI. The CDR3 runs to 13 residues. V gave up 6 bases and J gave up 8 bases, with 13 bases separating them. The CDR3 DNA follows: TGTGCCAGCAGGGGAGGGGAAGCGGAAAAACTGTTTTTT. Amino acid sequence: CASRGGEAEKLFF.

The CDR3 DNA sequence: TGTGCCAGCAGCCAGACGACGGGGGCCAACGTCCTGACTTTC. It specifies CASSQTTGANVLTF. The chain combines TRBV14 with TRBJ2-6; D remains ambiguous. Trimming removed 3 bases from V and 4 bases from J, with 7 bases in between. This CDR3 contains 14 residues. CDR1 and CDR2 from the germline V gene are SGHDN and FVKESK.

CDR3 DNA: TGCGCCAGCAGCTCCCGGGACGTTCGGCTCTACGAGCAGTACTTC. This translates into CASSSRDVRLYEQYF. The genes are TRBV5-1 and TRBJ2-7; either TRBD1 or TRBD2 may supply D (5 bases each). This CDR3 contains 15 residues. CDR1 is SGHRS and CDR2 is YFSETQ in the germline V gene. Trimming left V 3 bases short and J 3 bases short, with 16 bases between. Filled out from reference TRBV5-1 and TRBJ2-7, the complete variable domain reads KAGVTQTPRYLIKTRGQQVTLSCSPISGHRSVSWYQQTPGQGLQFLFEYFSETQRNKGNFPGRFSGRQFSNSRSEMNVSTLELGDSALYLCASSSRDVRLYEQYFGPGTRLTVT.

Note on this clone: This likely came from a read error, as a far larger clone is one base away. The chain couples TRBV5-6 to TRBJ2-7; D may be TRBD2 (5 bases). CDR1 and CDR2 from the germline V gene are SGHDT and YYEEEE. The length of the CDR3 is 12 residues. The CDR3 nucleotides are TGTGCCAGCAGCTTGGCCCTCGGAGGTCAGCACTTC. Protein product: CASSLALGGQHF.

On this clone itself: This sequence may be a read error, since a much larger clone differs from it by one base. The V and J genes are TRBV18 and TRBJ2-2, with D hard to call. This CDR3 contains 17 residues. Per the germline V gene, CDR1 is KGHSH and CDR2 is LQKENI. The CDR3 region is CASSPRRELTNAGELFF. DNA for the CDR3: TGTGCCAGCTCACCACGACGAGAGCTTACGAACGCCGGGGAGCTGTTTTTT.

A word on this clone: With only one base between it and a far larger clone, this is likely a read error. V and J are TRBV30 and TRBJ1-4, with TRBD1 matching over 7 bases. Unmatched junction bases numbered 19, after V lost 5 bases and J lost 7 bases. The germline V gene has CDR1 GTSNPN and CDR2 SVGIG (reference sequence). This CDR3 has 17 residues. The CDR3 reads CAWGRDRATILSEKLFF. The DNA for the CDR3 is TGTGCCTGGGGTAGGGACAGAGCGACTATTTTGAGTGAAAAACTGTTTTTT.

The chain uses TRBV19 and TRBJ1-5, with D unresolved. CDR3 length equals 18 residues. The germline V gene encodes CDR1 LNHDA and CDR2 SQIVND (reference sequence). Trimming took off 3 bases at V and 3 bases at J, with 21 bases between the two ends. The DNA for the CDR3 is TGTGCCAGTAGTATGGTGCCTCTCGAGTGGCCCCCCAATCAGCCCCAGCATTTT. It specifies CASSMVPLEWPPNQPQHF.

The chain links TRBV5-6 to TRBJ1-6, with D possibly matching TRBD1 (6 bases). Germline CDR1 SGHDT, CDR2 YYEEEE. The CDR3 has 14 amino acids. Between the trimmed V and J ends, which lost 1 base and 8 bases, there was a span of 10 bases. The CDR3 sequence is CASSLQAGDSPLHF. CDR3 nucleotide sequence: TGTGCCAGCAGCTTGCAGGCAGGGGATTCACCCCTCCACTTT.

The chain links TRBV7-6 to TRBJ2-1; TRBD2 aligns across 11 bases. Germline V gives CDR1 SGHVS, CDR2 FNYEAQ. The trim removed 2 bases at V and 1 base at J, leaving 13 bases unmatched. The CDR3 is 20 amino acids. The CDR3 coding sequence is TGTGCCAGCAGCTTATTTGAACTAGCGGGAGTAAAGGGGTCCTACAATGAGCAGTTCTTC. It codes for CASSLFELAGVKGSYNEQFF.

The table lists this clone with many counts. The rearrangement joins TRBV4-1 to TRBJ2-7, with D maybe TRBD2 (6 bases). The CDR3 loop spans 16 amino acids. The germline V gene encodes CDR1 MGHRA and CDR2 YSYEKL. V was cut by 2 bases and J by 3 bases, with 17 bases left in between. The CDR3 nucleotides read TGCGCCAGCAGCCAAACACTAGCCCTTGCGGACTACGAGCAGTACTTC. Protein: CASSQTLALADYEQYF.

Notes on this clone: This probably arose from a read error, given a far larger clone one base away. This sequence joins TRBV28 and TRBJ1-2, with 7 bases identical to TRBD1. CDR3 length: 15 residues. In germline, CDR1 is MDHEN, CDR2 SYDVKM. The CDR3 here is CVSSLQGGLRYGYTF. Written as DNA, the CDR3 is TGTGTCAGCAGCCTCCAGGGGGGACTGCGGTATGGCTACACCTTC.

This rearrangement joins TRBV28 to TRBJ2-7; D is unclear. This CDR3 region has 15 residues. Trimming stripped 2 bases from V and 2 bases from J, with 13 bases between. CDR1 is MDHEN, CDR2 SYDVKM, per germline. DNA of the CDR3: TGTGCCAGCAGTTTAGCGGAGAGACGCCCCTACGAGCAGTACTTC. This gives the protein CASSLAERRPYEQYF.

This clone was detected once. The CDR3: CASSQGPLRGNTGELFF. CDR3 nucleotides: TGCGCCAGCAGCCAGGGGCCCCTGCGGGGGAACACCGGGGAGCTGTTTTTT. This rearrangement joins TRBV4-1 to TRBJ2-2; perhaps TRBD2 as D (6 bases). This CDR3 is 17 amino acids long. V lost 3 bases and J 1 base, leaving 15 bases between the germline ends. Germline V lookup: CDR1 MGHRA, CDR2 YSYEKL.

Of note for this clone: Possible read error: a much larger clone is one base away. This specimen includes other DNA sequences encoding the same CDR3. The chain carries TRBV6-5 and TRBJ1-1; maybe TRBD1 (5 bases). Germline V lookup: CDR1 MNHEY, CDR2 SVGAGI. The CDR3 runs to 13 residues. CDR3 DNA: TGTGCCAGCAGTTACCGACAGACCGCTGAGGCTTTCTTT. It yields the protein CASSYRQTAEAFF.

This clone was recorded only once. The J gene is TRBJ1-2, the V gene TRBV4-1; D gene ambiguous. CDR3 length: 14 residues. Germline loops: CDR1 MGHRA, CDR2 YSYEKL. V lost 2 bases to trimming and J lost 5 bases, with 12 bases between them. In DNA form, the CDR3 reads TGCGCCAGCAGCCAATATCAGGATTTATATGGCTACACCTTC. Its translation is CASSQYQDLYGYTF.